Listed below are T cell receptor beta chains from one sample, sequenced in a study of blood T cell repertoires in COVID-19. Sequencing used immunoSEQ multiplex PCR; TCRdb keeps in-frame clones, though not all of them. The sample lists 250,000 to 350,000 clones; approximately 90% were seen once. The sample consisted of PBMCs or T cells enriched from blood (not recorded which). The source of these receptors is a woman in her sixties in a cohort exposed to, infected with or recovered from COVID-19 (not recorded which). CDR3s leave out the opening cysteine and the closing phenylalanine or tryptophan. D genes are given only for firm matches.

CDR3: ASSLQAGEQY
V: TRBV12-3/TRBV12-4
J: TRBJ2-7
D: NA

CDR3: ASSPLLGARNTEAF
V: TRBV9
J: TRBJ1-1
D: NA

CDR3: ASSPLLASGTYEQY
V: TRBV18
J: TRBJ2-7
D: NA

CDR3: ASSLTGQSNYGYT
V: TRBV5-1
J: TRBJ1-2
D: TRBD1

CDR3: AWSLGQDYEQY
V: TRBV30
J: TRBJ2-7
D: NA

CDR3: ATSDTGGKSYEQY
V: TRBV24-1
J: TRBJ2-7
D: TRBD1

CDR3: ASSLDAGRGNTIY
V: TRBV5-1
J: TRBJ1-3
D: NA

CDR3: ASSPPFSGTDTQY
V: TRBV18
J: TRBJ2-3
D: NA

CDR3: ASSHDHRAGGYT
V: TRBV7-8
J: TRBJ1-2
D: NA

CDR3: ASSVEGQGYGYT
V: TRBV9
J: TRBJ1-2
D: TRBD1

CDR3: ASEHDYGYT
V: TRBV7-9
J: TRBJ1-2
D: NA

CDR3: ASSTTGDVSNQPQH
V: TRBV21-1
J: TRBJ1-5
D: NA

CDR3: ASRPGVTGELF
V: TRBV4-1
J: TRBJ2-2
D: NA

CDR3: ASSLAGGTEAF
V: TRBV3-1/TRBV3-2
J: TRBJ1-1
D: NA

CDR3: ASSQSPGTSRYEQY
V: TRBV4-1
J: TRBJ2-7
D: TRBD2

CDR3: ASSEAGAASYEQY
V: TRBV6-1
J: TRBJ2-7
D: NA

CDR3: ASSQDRGSYEQY
V: TRBV11-1
J: TRBJ2-7
D: TRBD1